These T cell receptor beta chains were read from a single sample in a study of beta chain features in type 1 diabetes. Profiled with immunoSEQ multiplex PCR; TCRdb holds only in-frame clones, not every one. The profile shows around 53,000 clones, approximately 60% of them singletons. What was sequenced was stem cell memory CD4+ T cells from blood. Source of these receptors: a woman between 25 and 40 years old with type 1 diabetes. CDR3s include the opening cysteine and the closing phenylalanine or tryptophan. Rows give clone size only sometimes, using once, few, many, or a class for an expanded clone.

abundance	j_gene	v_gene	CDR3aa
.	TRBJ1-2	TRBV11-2	CASSLIGTANYGYTF
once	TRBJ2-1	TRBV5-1	CASSLGDSSYNEQFF
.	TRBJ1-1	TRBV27	CASREGQENTEAFF
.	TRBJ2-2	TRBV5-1	CASSSTSGNGGELFF
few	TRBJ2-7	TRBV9	CASSVGPGASEQYF
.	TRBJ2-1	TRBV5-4	CASSLGGSSYNEQFF
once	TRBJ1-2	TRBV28	CASSLAGQGDGYTF
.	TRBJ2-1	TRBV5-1	CASSLRDRGNNEQFF
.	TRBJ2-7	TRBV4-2	CASSQRHREFYEQYF
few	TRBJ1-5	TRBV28	CASSYTGQGNQPQHF
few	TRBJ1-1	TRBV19	CASSNGGNTEAFF
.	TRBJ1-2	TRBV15	CATSRGAGTAYSWDPGYTF
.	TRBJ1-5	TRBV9	CASSAGTGGGQPQHF
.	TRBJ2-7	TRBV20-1	CSARPVDEQYF
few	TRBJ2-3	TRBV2	CASRVGTNLDTQYF
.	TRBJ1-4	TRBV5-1	CASSLQGQDEKLFF
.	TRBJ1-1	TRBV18	CASSPATGDTEAFF
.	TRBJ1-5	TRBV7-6	CASSRDRVGQPQHF
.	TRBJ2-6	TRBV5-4	CASSLGQGVSGANVLTF
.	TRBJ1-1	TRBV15	CATSLGGLSTEAFF
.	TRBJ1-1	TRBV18	CASSPATGDTEAFF
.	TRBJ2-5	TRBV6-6	CASSGPGLVRETQYF
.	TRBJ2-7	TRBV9	CASRHPPRDWSYEQYF
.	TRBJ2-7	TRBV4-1	CASSQVGLAGVEEQYF
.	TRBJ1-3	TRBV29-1	CSVYSSGNTIYF
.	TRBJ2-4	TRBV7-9	CASSLGGRVGTKNIQYF
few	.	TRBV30	CAWTSGGRFFYEQYF
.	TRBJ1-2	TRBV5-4	CASSVPGQGNYGYTF
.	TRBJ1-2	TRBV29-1	CSVEKGNYGYTF
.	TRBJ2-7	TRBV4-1	CASSQDQGAPYEQYF
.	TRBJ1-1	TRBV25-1	CASSEQGGYTEAFF
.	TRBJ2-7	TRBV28	CASSRPGQSSYEQYF
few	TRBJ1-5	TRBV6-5	CASSPWGENQPQHF
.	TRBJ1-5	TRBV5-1	CASSLEGGGGNQPQHF
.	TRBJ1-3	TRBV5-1	CASSLRPTGSGNTIYF
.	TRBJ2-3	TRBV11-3	CASSLERDTQYF
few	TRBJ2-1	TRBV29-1	CSVEKVAGSYNEQFF
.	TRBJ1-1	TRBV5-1	CASSLERASEAFF
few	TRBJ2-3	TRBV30	CAWSVDTQYF
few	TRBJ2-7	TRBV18	CASSPNRGPGLEYF
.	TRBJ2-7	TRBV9	CASSRDTYYEQYF
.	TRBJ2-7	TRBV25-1	CASSVTSGIPQQYF
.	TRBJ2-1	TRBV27	CASSLSRAGGDAFF
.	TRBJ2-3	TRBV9	CASSASIEHFSGRAPDTQYF
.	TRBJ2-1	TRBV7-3	CASSPGVGAPSYNEQFF
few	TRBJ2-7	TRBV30	CAWSYDRYEQYF
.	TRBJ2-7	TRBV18	CASSPPSSYEQYF
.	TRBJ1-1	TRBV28	CASSLVGHVPMNTEAFF
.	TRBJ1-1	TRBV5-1	CASTQSGTNTEAFF
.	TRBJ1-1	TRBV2	CASSGLENTEAFF
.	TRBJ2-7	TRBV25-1	CASSESGTVYEQYF
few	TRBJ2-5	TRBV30	CAWKVRAGPLGEQYF
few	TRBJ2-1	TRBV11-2	CASSFNPGGSDEQFF
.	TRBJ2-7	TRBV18	CASSPLAGGPNEEQYF